This TCR beta chain originates from a study of blood T cell repertoires in COVID-19. CDR1 and CDR2 from the germline V gene are SNHLY and FYNNEI. J gave up 1 base and V 4 bases, and 11 bases lay outside the gene matches. This CDR3 has 17 residues. As processed by the authors: Reference gene primer amplification in the assay estimated nucleated cell counts. Here immunoSEQ multiplex PCR was the method, and the copy in TCRdb shows in-frame clones only, minus some. The V and J calls and the clone size are those of that table, but D and trimming were determined from the DNA. This sample carries a few hundred thousand clones, around 90% of them seen once, and the ten largest clones take 2% to 2.5%. The Seattle patients joined while their infection was active and were tracked longitudinally afterward.

This chain joins TRBV2 and TRBJ2-3; 7 nucleotides agree with TRBD1. Material for sequencing was peripheral blood. This clonotype was obtained from a woman aged 55-70 years with COVID-19, enrolled during active disease. CDR3 bases: TGTGCCAGCAGTGGAGGTTCGAGGGGGCCTCGCACAGATACGCAGTATTTT. Amino acids: CASSGGSRGPRTDTQYF.